Listed here are 26 T cell receptor beta chains from one sample, sequenced in a study of vaccination and CD4 T cells after COVID-19. These receptors have no known antigen. The treatment: roughly ten-day PBMC culture with coronavirus spike peptide pools or control peptides (ViraFEST assay). Once obtained from cultured CD4+ T cells, the DNA was sequenced using the Oncomine TCR Beta short-read assay. Each CDR3 protein gets one entry after TCRdb re-called the PCR reads with MiXCR. Of roughly 17,000 distinct CDR3 sequences listed, around 72% are singletons. The sequenced sample was CD4+ T cells from blood, cultured in vitro, obtained after SARS-CoV-2 vaccination. Receptor source: a human donor who received a COVID-19 vaccine.

This clonotype was seen once. This chain links TRBV2 with TRBJ1-2, with D tentatively TRBD1 (6 bases). The CDR3 loop spans 12 amino acids. V was trimmed by 5 bases and J by 7 bases, leaving 11 bases between them. Germline CDR1 reads SNHLY; CDR2 reads FYNNEI. The CDR3, as DNA: TGTGCCAGCAGTCCAGGGGCGGGTGGCTACACCTTC. It encodes CASSPGAGGYTF.

The CDR3 reads CSASTGTGGIDEQFF. The CDR3 nucleotides read TGCAGTGCCTCGACCGGGACAGGGGGCATTGATGAGCAGTTCTTC. The chain joins TRBV20-1 to TRBJ2-1, with TRBD1 identical over 12 bases. The CDR3 spans 15 residues. The germline gives CDR1 DFQATT, CDR2 SNEGSKA (reference sequence). Losses at the gene ends were 6 bases for V and 8 bases for J; bases not matched to a gene: 11.

The V and J genes are TRBV20-1 and TRBJ1-2; D gene uncertain. V lost 4 bases, J lost 2 bases, and 8 bases lay in between. This CDR3 region has 12 residues. Germline values: CDR1 DFQATT, CDR2 SNEGSKA (reference sequence). This chain's CDR3 is CSANRPNYGYTF. In DNA, the CDR3 is TGCAGTGCTAATCGTCCCAACTATGGCTACACCTTC.

CDR3 loop: CSAEGLAGRTDTQYF. CDR3 in DNA: TGCAGTGCGGAAGGACTAGCGGGCCGCACAGATACGCAGTATTTT. V gene TRBV20-1 combines with J gene TRBJ2-3; TRBD2 aligns across 11 bases. This CDR3 spans 15 amino acids. With 6 bases clipped from V and 1 base from J, the junction kept 6 bases outside the gene matches. Germline V gene sequence: CDR1 DFQATT, CDR2 SNEGSKA (reference sequence).

This clonotype was picked up a small number of times. The chain recombines TRBV7-2 with TRBJ2-5, with 15 positions matching TRBD2. The CDR3 runs to 16 residues. Germline lookup yields CDR1 SGHTA and CDR2 FQGNSA. Trimming at V came to 5 bases and at J to 3 bases, leaving 4 bases not matched to a gene. The CDR3 DNA reads as TGTGCCAGCAGCAGGCGGACTAGCGGGGGGGAAGAGACCCAGTACTTC. Its translation is CASSRRTSGGEETQYF.

The chain couples TRBV20-1 to TRBJ2-1; TRBD1 aligns across 7 bases. The V segment lost 2 bases and the J segment 6 bases; nucleotides outside the gene matches: 7. Germline CDR1 DFQATT, CDR2 SNEGSKA (reference sequence). CDR3 length: 14 residues. CDR3 in amino acids: CSARRRGSPNEQFF. CDR3 DNA: TGCAGTGCTAGACGCAGGGGGTCGCCCAATGAGCAGTTCTTC.

The chain links TRBV19 to TRBJ1-5; 9 nucleotides agree with TRBD1. CDR3 length: 14 amino acids. The germline V gene has CDR1 LNHDA and CDR2 SQIVND (reference sequence). J lost 3 bases, V lost 4 bases, and 1 base had no gene match. This chain's CDR3 is CASSRTGANQPQHF. For the CDR3, the DNA is TGTGCCAGTAGTAGGACAGGGGCCAATCAGCCCCAGCATTTT.

The chain carries TRBV20-1 and TRBJ2-1, with D tentatively TRBD2 (6 bases). The CDR3 contains 14 residues. Trimming took 3 bases from V and 3 from J, leaving 12 bases between them. Germline V gene sequence: CDR1 DFQATT, CDR2 SNEGSKA (reference sequence). The CDR3 spells CSASGGRFYNEQFF. CDR3 nucleotide sequence: TGCAGTGCTAGCGGGGGTAGATTCTACAATGAGCAGTTCTTC.

V is TRBV7-2 and J is TRBJ1-5; 7 nucleotides agree with TRBD1. The CDR3 extends over 14 amino acids. CDR1 is SGHTA, CDR2 FQGNSA, per germline. The V segment lost 3 bases and the J segment 5 bases; nucleotides outside the gene matches: 4. The CDR3 protein is CASSFGGGDQPQHF. DNA for the CDR3: TGTGCCAGCAGCTTTGGAGGGGGCGATCAGCCCCAGCATTTT.

The V gene is TRBV6-1, the J gene TRBJ1-5; D is perhaps TRBD1 (5 bases). Per the germline V gene, CDR1 is MNHNS and CDR2 is SASEGT. The CDR3 contains 13 residues. The V end lost 2 bases, the J end lost 6 bases, and 8 bases lay between the germline ends. Written as DNA, the CDR3 is TGTGCCAGCAGTGAATGGCAGGGTCAGCCCCAGCATTTT. Translated: CASSEWQGQPQHF.

The rearrangement links TRBV20-1 to TRBJ2-2; D remains unclear. The CDR3 extends over 14 amino acids. Germline V gives CDR1 DFQATT, CDR2 SNEGSKA (reference sequence). V was pared by 3 bases and J by 1 base, with 9 bases between. CDR3 loop: CSASHRQNTGELFF. CDR3 DNA sequence: TGCAGTGCTAGTCACCGACAGAACACCGGGGAGCTGTTTTTT.

J is TRBJ1-2 and V is TRBV27; 8 bases line up with TRBD1. This CDR3 is built from 16 residues. Germline V CDR1 and CDR2: MNHEY, SMNVEV (reference sequence). With 0 bases clipped from V and 4 bases from J, the junction kept 7 bases outside the gene matches. CDR3 DNA sequence: TGTGCCAGCAGTTTATCAGGACAGGGTGGCCTCTATGGCTACACCTTC. This codes for CASSLSGQGGLYGYTF.

This clonotype is large. The chain couples TRBV24-1 to TRBJ2-1, with a weak D call TRBD2 (6 bases). Germline loops: CDR1 KGHDR, CDR2 SFDVKD. CDR3 length equals 16 residues. Deletions cut 1 base from V and 8 bases from J, with 17 bases between. The CDR3 DNA reads as TGTGCCACCAGTGATTTACGGGGAGGTAAGGTACATGAGCAGTTCTTC. Amino acid sequence: CATSDLRGGKVHEQFF.

This sequence joins TRBV19 and TRBJ2-7; D not certain. The V gene lost 3 bases and the J gene lost 6 bases, with 12 bases spanning the gap. Germline CDR1 LNHDA, CDR2 SQIVND (reference sequence). The CDR3 consists of 13 residues. In nucleotides, the CDR3 is TGTGCCAGTAGTATTCAGGCAGCTTCCGAGCAGTACTTC. Translating it yields CASSIQAASEQYF.

This clonotype was detected only a few times. This chain connects TRBV30 to TRBJ1-5, with D possibly matching TRBD1 (6 bases). The CDR3 runs 15 residues. V gave up 0 bases and J gave up 3 bases, with 12 bases separating them. CDR1 and CDR2 from the germline V gene are GTSNPN and SVGIG (reference sequence). CDR3 nucleotides: TGTGCCTGGAGTGTAGGCAGGGGCTACAATCAGCCCCAGCATTTT. This gives the protein CAWSVGRGYNQPQHF.

The rearrangement uses TRBV27 and TRBJ1-6; no clear D gene. The CDR3 spans 16 residues. Deletions cut 0 bases from V and 10 bases from J, with 16 bases between. Germline V gene lookup returns CDR1 MNHEY and CDR2 SMNVEV (reference sequence). The CDR3 region is CASSLSSGLVGSPLHF. The CDR3, as DNA: TGTGCCAGCAGTTTATCCTCGGGCTTGGTGGGATCACCCCTCCACTTT.

This clonotype was found a few times. V usage is TRBV7-9 and J usage is TRBJ2-7, with D perhaps matching TRBD2 (6 bases). V lost 5 bases to trimming and J lost 9 bases, with 11 bases between them. The CDR3 is 11 residues long. Germline lookup yields CDR1 SEHNR and CDR2 FQNEAQ (reference sequence). The CDR3 nucleotides are TGTGCCAGCAGCCCCGGGGGAGGGCAGTACTTC. It is translated as CASSPGGGQYF.

V and J are TRBV10-1 and TRBJ2-4, with 7 nucleotides matching TRBD2. Germline CDR1 WNHNN, CDR2 SYGVQD (reference sequence). V shed 0 bases, J shed 4 bases, and the junction held 6 bases outside the gene matches. The CDR3 spans 16 residues. CDR3 protein: CASSESAREGKNIQYF. In nucleotides, the CDR3 is TGCGCCAGCAGTGAGTCCGCCAGGGAGGGTAAAAACATTCAGTACTTC.

The gene calls are TRBV30 and TRBJ1-3; D not resolved. Germline V gene data show CDR1 as GTSNPN and CDR2 as SVGIG (reference sequence). V dropped 2 bases and J dropped 0 bases, with 5 bases sitting between them. There are 13 residues in the CDR3. CDR3 DNA sequence: TGTGCCTGGAGTACCGACTCTGGAAACACCATATATTTT. As protein: CAWSTDSGNTIYF. Full variable domain (outside the CDR3, taken from reference TRBV30 and TRBJ1-3): SQTIHQWPATLVQPVGSPLSLECTVEGTSNPNLYWYRQAAGRGLQLLFYSVGIGQISSEVPQNLSASRPQDRQFILSSKKLLLSDSGFYLCAWSTDSGNTIYFGEGSWLTVV.

This clonotype has only a few counts. J is TRBJ1-6 and V is TRBV20-1; 7 bases agree with TRBD1. CDR1 and CDR2 (germline): DFQATT, SNEGSKA (reference sequence). Trimming took 5 bases from V and 7 from J; bases not matched to a gene: 2. The CDR3 contains 12 residues. The CDR3 is CSAFRGNSPLHF. CDR3 coding DNA: TGCAGTGCTTTCAGGGGGAATTCACCCCTCCACTTT.

The CDR3 DNA reads as TGTGCTAGTGGTCCCCCCGGGCAGCACGATGGAAACACCATATATTTT. It encodes CASGPPGQHDGNTIYF. The rearrangement uses TRBV12-5 and TRBJ1-3, with D hard to call. The germline V gene has CDR1 LGHNT and CDR2 FRNRAP. CDR3 length: 16 residues. V lost 5 bases and J lost 3, with 17 bases in between.

The chain links TRBV10-2 to TRBJ1-5; no clear D. V lost 8 bases and J lost 7, with 15 bases in between. From germline, CDR1 is WSHSY and CDR2 SAAADI. This CDR3 is 13 amino acids long. DNA for the CDR3: TGCGCCAGCCATCCTTCCCCTCGGCAGCCCCAGCATTTT. Protein product: CASHPSPRQPQHF.

This clonotype was seen a few times. The V and J genes are TRBV7-9 and TRBJ2-1; a weak D match, TRBD1 (7 bases). With 2 bases removed from V and 6 bases from J, the gap between germline ends came to 14 bases. Germline assignment: CDR1 SEHNR and CDR2 FQNEAQ (reference sequence). The CDR3 extends over 15 amino acids. In nucleotides, the CDR3 is TGTGCCAGCAGCTTACGCAGGGGGGACGTCAATGAGCAGTTCTTC. It codes for CASSLRRGDVNEQFF.

There are a few counts of this clonotype. The chain combines TRBV24-1 with TRBJ2-3, with TRBD2 as a possible D gene (5 bases). The V gene's germline CDR1 is KGHDR and CDR2 SFDVKD. The CDR3 spans 16 residues. V dropped 4 bases and J dropped 2 bases, with 15 bases sitting between them. The CDR3 region has the DNA TGTGCCACCAGTGACCTACGCAAGGGAGACACAGATACGCAGTATTTT. Translation gives CATSDLRKGDTDTQYF.

This chain connects TRBV10-2 to TRBJ1-1, with D unresolved. Per germline, CDR1 WSHSY and CDR2 SAAADI. Deletions cut 5 bases from V and 0 bases from J, with 16 bases between. The CDR3 is made up of 16 amino acids. CDR3 nucleotides: TGCGCCAGCAGTCCGGAGGGCCCGAGCATGAACACTGAAGCTTTCTTT. Amino acids: CASSPEGPSMNTEAFF.

This clonotype has a handful of counts. This chain uses TRBV12-3 or TRBV12-4 with TRBJ2-7, with no clear D. Trimming took off 1 base at V and 1 base at J, with 8 bases between the two ends. There are 14 residues in the CDR3. CDR3 loop: CASSLGRSSYEQYF. DNA of the CDR3: TGTGCCAGCAGTTTAGGACGGTCATCCTACGAGCAGTACTTC.